This T cell receptor (beta chain) was retrieved from a study of blood T cell repertoires in COVID-19. The germline gives CDR1 SGDLS, CDR2 YYNGEE. With 0 bases clipped from V and 10 bases from J, the junction kept 9 bases outside the gene matches. This CDR3 comprises 17 residues. Profiled with immunoSEQ multiplex PCR; TCRdb holds only in-frame clones, not every one. The sample records about 180,000 clones, less than 85% being singletons. This receptor was obtained from a woman between 55 and 75 years old with COVID-19, enrolled during active disease. Source material: peripheral blood. The chain joins TRBV9 to TRBJ2-1; TRBD2 agrees at 14 bases. Here the CDR3 DNA reads TGTGCCAGCAGCGTAGGACTAGCGGGAGGGCCGGGGGAGGAGCAGTTCTTC. It encodes CASSVGLAGGPGEEQFF.